This TCR beta chain was sequenced for a study of blood T cell repertoires in COVID-19. Background on the study: The samples span acute and convalescent COVID-19 from the United States, Italy and Spain. T cells, B-cell-depleted T cells, or PBMCs supplied cDNA or gDNA.

Original methodology: Reference gene primer amplification gave estimated nucleated cell counts. Sequencing was performed with immunoSEQ multiplex PCR; in TCRdb, only in-frame clones are kept and a portion is missing. V and J calls and clone size come straight from that table; D and trimming were deduced from the DNA. The sample consists of about 140,000 clones, roughly four fifths of them appearing once. Per germline, CDR1 MGHDK and CDR2 SYGVNS. The CDR3 has 12 amino acids. Trimming pared 4 bases from V and 2 bases from J, leaving 5 bases between. This TCR came from a woman older than 75 with acute or convalescent COVID-19. Sequencing was carried out using peripheral blood. This chain connects TRBV25-1 to TRBJ1-2, with D unresolved. CDR3: CASSVLNYGYTF. The CDR3, as DNA: TGTGCCAGCAGTGTCCTCAACTATGGCTACACCTTC.